This TCR beta chain stems from a study of T-cell reconstitution after alpha-beta-depleted transplantation in children. In its sample, this clonotype was seen many times. Trimming stripped 0 bases from V and 2 bases from J, with 0 bases between. The length of the CDR3 is 13 residues. CDR1 and CDR2 (germline): SGHRS, YFSETQ. The library targeted TCRbeta and was prepared with unique molecular identifiers. TCRdb re-analysed the PCR reads in MiXCR, keeping a single row per CDR3 protein. This sample has about 310,000 distinct CDR3 sequences, with approximately 23% found just once. This chain connects TRBV5-1 to TRBJ2-6; no clear D gene. This clonotype was sampled from a male patient under 18 who had a stem cell transplant for acute lymphoblastic leukemia, so the T cells may come from the graft donor. This specimen was PBMCs, mostly from graft donor cells, taken 180 days after TCRalphabeta/CD19-depleted stem cell transplant. The CDR3 loop is CASSLAGANVLTF. The DNA for the CDR3 is TGCGCCAGCAGCTTGGCTGGGGCCAACGTCCTGACTTTC.